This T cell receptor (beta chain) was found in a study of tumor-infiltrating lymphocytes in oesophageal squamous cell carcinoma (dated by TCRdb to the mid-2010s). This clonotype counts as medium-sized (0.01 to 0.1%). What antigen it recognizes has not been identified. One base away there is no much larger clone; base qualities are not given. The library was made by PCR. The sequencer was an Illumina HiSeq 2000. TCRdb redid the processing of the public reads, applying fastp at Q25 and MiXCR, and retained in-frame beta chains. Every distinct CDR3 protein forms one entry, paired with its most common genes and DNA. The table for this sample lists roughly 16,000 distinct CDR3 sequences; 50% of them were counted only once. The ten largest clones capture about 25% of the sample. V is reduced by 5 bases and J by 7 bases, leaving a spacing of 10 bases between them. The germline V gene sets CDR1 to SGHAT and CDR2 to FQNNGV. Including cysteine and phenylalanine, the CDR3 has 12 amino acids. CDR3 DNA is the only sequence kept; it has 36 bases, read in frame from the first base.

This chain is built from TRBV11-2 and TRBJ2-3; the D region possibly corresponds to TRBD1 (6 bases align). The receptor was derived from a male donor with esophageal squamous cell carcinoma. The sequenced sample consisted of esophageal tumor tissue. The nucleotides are TGTGCCAGCAGCCTGGACAGCTATACGCAGTATTTT. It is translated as CASSLDSYTQYF.